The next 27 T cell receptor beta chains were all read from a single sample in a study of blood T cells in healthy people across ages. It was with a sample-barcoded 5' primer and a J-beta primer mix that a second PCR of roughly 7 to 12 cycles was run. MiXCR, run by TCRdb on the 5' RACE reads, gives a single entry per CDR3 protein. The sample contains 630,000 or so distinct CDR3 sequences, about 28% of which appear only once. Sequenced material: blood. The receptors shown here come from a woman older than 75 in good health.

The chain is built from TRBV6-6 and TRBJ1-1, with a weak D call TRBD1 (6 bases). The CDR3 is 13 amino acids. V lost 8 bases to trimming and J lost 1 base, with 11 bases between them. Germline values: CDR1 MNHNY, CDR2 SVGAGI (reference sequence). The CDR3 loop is CASGNRANTEAFF. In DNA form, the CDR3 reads TGTGCCAGCGGAAACAGGGCGAACACTGAAGCTTTCTTT.

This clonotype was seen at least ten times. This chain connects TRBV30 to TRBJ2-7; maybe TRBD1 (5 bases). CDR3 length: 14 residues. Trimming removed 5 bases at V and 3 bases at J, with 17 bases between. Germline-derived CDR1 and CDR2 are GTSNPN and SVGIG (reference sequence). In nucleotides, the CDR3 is TGTGCCTGGTTTGAAAGGGGTGGCAGCTACGAGCAGTACTTC. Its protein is CAWFERGGSYEQYF.

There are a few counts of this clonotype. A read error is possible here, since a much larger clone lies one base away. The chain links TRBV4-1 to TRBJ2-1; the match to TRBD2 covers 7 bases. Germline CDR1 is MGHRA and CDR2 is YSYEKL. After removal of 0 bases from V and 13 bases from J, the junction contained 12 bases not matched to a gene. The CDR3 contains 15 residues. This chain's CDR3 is CASSQDGTSVETQFF. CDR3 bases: TGCGCCAGCAGCCAAGATGGTACTAGCGTAGAGACCCAGTTCTTC.

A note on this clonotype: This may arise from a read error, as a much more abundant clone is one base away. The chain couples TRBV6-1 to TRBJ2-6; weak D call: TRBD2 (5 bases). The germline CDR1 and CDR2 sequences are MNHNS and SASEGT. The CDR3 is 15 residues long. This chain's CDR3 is CTSGEVSSGANVLTF. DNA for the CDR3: TGTACCAGCGGCGAAGTTTCCTCTGGGGCCAACGTCCTGACTTTC.

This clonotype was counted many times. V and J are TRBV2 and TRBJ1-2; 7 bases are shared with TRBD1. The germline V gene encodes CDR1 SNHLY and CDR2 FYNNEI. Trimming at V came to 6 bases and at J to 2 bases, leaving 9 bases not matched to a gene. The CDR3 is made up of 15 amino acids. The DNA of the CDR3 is TGTGCCAGCAGAACCCATTCGACAGGGAACTATGGCTACACCTTC. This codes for CASRTHSTGNYGYTF.

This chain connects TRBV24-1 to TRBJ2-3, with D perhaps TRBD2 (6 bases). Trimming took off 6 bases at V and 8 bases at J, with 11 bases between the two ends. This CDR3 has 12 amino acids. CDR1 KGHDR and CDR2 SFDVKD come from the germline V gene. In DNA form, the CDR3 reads TGTGCCACCAGTACTGACGGGGGTACGCAGTATTTT. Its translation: CATSTDGGTQYF.

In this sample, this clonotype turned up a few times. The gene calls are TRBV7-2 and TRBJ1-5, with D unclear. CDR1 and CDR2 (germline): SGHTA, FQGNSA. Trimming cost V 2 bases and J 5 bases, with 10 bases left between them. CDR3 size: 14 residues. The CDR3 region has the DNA TGTGCCAGCAGCTTAAAGGCAGATTATCAGCCCCAGCATTTT. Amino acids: CASSLKADYQPQHF.

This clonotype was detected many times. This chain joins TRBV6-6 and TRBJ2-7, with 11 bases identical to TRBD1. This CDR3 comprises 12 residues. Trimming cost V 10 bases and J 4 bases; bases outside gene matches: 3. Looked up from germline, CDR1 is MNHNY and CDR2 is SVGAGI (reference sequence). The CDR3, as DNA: TGTGCCACCGGACAGGGGGCGTACGAGCAGTACTTC. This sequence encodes CATGQGAYEQYF.

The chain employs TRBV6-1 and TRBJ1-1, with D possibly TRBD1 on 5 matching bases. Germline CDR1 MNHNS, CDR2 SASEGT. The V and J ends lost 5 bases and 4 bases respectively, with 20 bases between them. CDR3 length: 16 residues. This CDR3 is CASSRRLGRTGTEAFF. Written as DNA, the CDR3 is TGTGCCAGCAGTCGAAGGTTGGGGCGGACGGGCACTGAAGCTTTCTTT.

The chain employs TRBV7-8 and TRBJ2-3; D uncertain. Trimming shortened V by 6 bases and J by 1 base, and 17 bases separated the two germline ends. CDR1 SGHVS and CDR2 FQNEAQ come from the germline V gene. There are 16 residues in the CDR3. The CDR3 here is CASRCQRFGCTDTQYF. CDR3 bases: TGTGCCAGCAGATGCCAACGGTTTGGATGCACAGATACGCAGTATTTT.

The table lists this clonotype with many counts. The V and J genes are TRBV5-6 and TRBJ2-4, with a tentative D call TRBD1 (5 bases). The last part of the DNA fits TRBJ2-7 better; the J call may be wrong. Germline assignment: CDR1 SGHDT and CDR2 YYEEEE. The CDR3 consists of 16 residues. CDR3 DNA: TGTGCCAGCAGCTTTTCTTTTTGGGCAGGGTACCACGAGCAGTACTTC. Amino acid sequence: CASSFSFWAGYHEQYF.

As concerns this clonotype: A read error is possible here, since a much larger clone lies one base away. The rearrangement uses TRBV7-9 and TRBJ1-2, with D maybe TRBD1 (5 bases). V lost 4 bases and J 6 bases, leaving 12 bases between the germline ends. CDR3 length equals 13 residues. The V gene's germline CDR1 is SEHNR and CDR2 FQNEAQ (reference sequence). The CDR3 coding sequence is TGTGCCAGCAGCTCCAGGGAAAGAGATGGCTACACCTTC. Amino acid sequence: CASSSRERDGYTF.

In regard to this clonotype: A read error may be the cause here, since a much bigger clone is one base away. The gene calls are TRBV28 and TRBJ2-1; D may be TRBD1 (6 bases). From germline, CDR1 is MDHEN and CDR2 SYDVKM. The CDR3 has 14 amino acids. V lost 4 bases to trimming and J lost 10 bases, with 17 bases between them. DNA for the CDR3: TGTGCCAGCAGTTCACAGGGACCCAGCTGGGAGCAGTTCTTC. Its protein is CASSSQGPSWEQFF.

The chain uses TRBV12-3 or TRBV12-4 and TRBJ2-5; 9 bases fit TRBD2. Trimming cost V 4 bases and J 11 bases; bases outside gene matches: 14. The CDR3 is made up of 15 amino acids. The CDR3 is CASSSASGAGNEQYF. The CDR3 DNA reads TGTGCCAGCAGTTCGGCTAGCGGGGCTGGCAATGAGCAGTACTTC.

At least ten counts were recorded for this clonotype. Here the CDR3 reads CASSLGDRIYGYTF. The CDR3 nucleotides read TGTGCCAGCAGCTTAGGGGACAGGATATATGGCTACACCTTC. V is TRBV7-8 and J is TRBJ1-2; the match to TRBD1 covers 8 bases. This CDR3 comprises 14 residues. The ends lost 1 base at V and 5 bases at J; junction bases unmatched: 3. CDR1 is SGHVS and CDR2 is FQNEAQ in the germline V gene. Full variable domain (remainder filled in from reference TRBV7-8 and TRBJ1-2): GAGVSQSPRYKVAKRGQDVALRCDPISGHVSLFWYQQALGQGPEFLTYFQNEAQLDKSGLPSDRFFAERPEGSVSTLKIQRTQQEDSAVYLCASSLGDRIYGYTFGSGTRLTVV.

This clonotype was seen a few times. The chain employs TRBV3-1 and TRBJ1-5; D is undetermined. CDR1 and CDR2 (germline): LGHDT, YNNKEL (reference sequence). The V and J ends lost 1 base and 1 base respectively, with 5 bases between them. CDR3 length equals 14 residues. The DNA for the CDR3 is TGTGCCAGCAGCCAAGGTCGAAGCAATCAGCCCCAGCATTTT. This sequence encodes CASSQGRSNQPQHF.

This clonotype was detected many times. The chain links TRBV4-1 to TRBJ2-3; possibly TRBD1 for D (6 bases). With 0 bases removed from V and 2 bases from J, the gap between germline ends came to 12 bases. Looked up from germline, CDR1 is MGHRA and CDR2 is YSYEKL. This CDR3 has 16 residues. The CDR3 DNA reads TGCGCCAGCAGCCAAGATCCTGGACAGTTCACAGATACGCAGTATTTT. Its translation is CASSQDPGQFTDTQYF.

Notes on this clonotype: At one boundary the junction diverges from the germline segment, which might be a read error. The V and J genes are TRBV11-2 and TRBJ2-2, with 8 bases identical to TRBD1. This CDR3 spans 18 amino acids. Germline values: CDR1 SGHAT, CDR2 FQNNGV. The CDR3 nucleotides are TGTGCCGGCAGCTTATCTGGCAGGGGGCCTTCGAACACCGGGGAGCTGTTTTTT. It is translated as CAGSLSGRGPSNTGELFF.

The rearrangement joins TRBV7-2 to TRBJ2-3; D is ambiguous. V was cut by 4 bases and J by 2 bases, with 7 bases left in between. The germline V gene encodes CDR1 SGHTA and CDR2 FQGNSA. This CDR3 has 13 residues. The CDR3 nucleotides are TGTGCCAGCAGCTCCCGCTTCACAGATACGCAGTATTTT. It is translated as CASSSRFTDTQYF.

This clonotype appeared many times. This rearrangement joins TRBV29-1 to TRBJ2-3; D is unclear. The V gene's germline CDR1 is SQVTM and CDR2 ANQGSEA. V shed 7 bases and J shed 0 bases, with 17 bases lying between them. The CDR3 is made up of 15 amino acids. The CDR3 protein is CSAGVVTSSTDTQYF. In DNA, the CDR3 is TGCAGCGCCGGAGTAGTTACTTCTAGCACAGATACGCAGTATTTT.

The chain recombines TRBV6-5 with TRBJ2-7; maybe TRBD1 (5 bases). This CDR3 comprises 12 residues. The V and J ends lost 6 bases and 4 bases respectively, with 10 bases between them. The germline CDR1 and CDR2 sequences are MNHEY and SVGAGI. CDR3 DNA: TGTGCCAGCAGAACCCAGGGTTACGAGCAGTACTTC. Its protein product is CASRTQGYEQYF.

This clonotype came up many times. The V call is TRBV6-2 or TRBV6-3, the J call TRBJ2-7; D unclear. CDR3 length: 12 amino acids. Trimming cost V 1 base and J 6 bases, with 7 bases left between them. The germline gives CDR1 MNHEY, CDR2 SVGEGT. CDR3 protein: CASSYLGFEQYF. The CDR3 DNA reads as TGTGCCAGCAGTTACTTGGGGTTCGAGCAGTACTTC.

The CDR3 DNA is TGCAGCGTTGAACCGCAGGGGGACACTGAAGCTTTCTTT. Its protein is CSVEPQGDTEAFF. The chain uses TRBV29-1 and TRBJ1-1; TRBD1 aligns across 7 bases. This CDR3 spans 13 amino acids. Germline V CDR1 and CDR2: SQVTM, ANQGSEA. Germline trimming cut 2 bases from V and 3 bases from J; bases unmatched to any gene: 3.

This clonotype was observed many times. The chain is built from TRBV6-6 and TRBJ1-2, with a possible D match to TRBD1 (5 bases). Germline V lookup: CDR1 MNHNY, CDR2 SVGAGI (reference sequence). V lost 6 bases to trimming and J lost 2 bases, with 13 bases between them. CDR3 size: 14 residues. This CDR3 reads CASSHRGENYGYTF. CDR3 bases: TGTGCCAGCAGCCACCGGGGGGAAAACTATGGCTACACCTTC.

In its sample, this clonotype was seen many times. The CDR3 DNA reads TGTGCCAGCAGCCTCCTGAGAACAGATACGCAGTATTTT. This translates into CASSLLRTDTQYF. This rearrangement joins TRBV7-2 to TRBJ2-3; no clear D gene. Germline V gene lookup returns CDR1 SGHTA and CDR2 FQGNSA. CDR3 length: 13 amino acids. The germline V and J ends were trimmed by 5 bases and 3 bases, with 9 bases remaining between them.

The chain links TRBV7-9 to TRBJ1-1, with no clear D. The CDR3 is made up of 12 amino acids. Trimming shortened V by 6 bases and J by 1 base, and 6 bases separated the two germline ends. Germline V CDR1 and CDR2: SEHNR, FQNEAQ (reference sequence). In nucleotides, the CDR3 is TGTGCCAGCAGGCTGGGGAACACTGAAGCTTTCTTT. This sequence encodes CASRLGNTEAFF.

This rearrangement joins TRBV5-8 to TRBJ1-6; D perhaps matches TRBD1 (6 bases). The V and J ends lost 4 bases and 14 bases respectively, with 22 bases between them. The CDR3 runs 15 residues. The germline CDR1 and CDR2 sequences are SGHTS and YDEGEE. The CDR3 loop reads CASSHLAGDSGALHF. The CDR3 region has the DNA TGTGCCAGCAGCCATTTGGCGGGAGATTCAGGGGCCCTCCACTTT.